These T cell receptor beta chains were read from a single sample in a study of blood T cell repertoires in COVID-19. Sequencing used immunoSEQ multiplex PCR; TCRdb keeps in-frame clones, though not all of them. The data hold about 60,000 clones, with approximately 80% observed a single time. The sample taken for sequencing was peripheral blood. The receptor source for this set is a man aged 25 to 40 with COVID-19, enrolled during active disease. Each CDR3 is given with its conserved first and last residue. D genes are given only for firm matches. A clone size is listed for some rows: how often the clone was seen (once, few, many), or a class if it is expanded.

>.|.|TRBV7-9|TRBJ1-2
TGTGCCAGCAGCTCCAATGCAGGATCCTATGGCTACACCTTC
CASSSNAGSYGYTF
>.|.|TRBV30|TRBJ2-1
TGTGCCTGGAGTGTTCCAGGGGCTCGGATAAACAATGAGCAGTTCTTC
CAWSVPGARINNEQFF
>once|.|TRBV21-1|TRBJ2-2
TGTGCCAGCAGCAAATCGAGAGGCTCCTCGACAGCGAACACCGGGGAGCTGTTTTTT
CASSKSRGSSTANTGELFF
>once|.|TRBV2|TRBJ2-4
TGTGCCAGCAGTCCTCAAACTAGTGCGGTAGCCAAAAACATTCAGTACTTC
CASSPQTSAVAKNIQYF
>.|.|TRBV7-9|TRBJ1-4
TGTGCCAGCGGGCATCAGGGAATTAATGAAAAACTGTTTTTT
CASGHQGINEKLFF
>.|TRBD1|TRBV19|TRBJ1-2
TGTGCCACCCGACAGGGGGATGGCTACACCTTC
CATRQGDGYTF
>.|TRBD2|TRBV4-3|TRBJ2-1
TGCGCCAGCAGCCAAGGACTAGCGGGAGGGCCGAGCAATGAGCAGTTCTTC
CASSQGLAGGPSNEQFF
>.|TRBD2|TRBV20-1|TRBJ2-7
TGCAGTGCTAGTCGCGTCACAGCGGGAGGGCCGGGCGAGCAGTACTTC
CSASRVTAGGPGEQYF
>.|.|TRBV11-3|TRBJ2-1
TGTGCCAGCAGCTTAGGGGGTGGACTGTTCTTC
CASSLGGGLFF
>.|TRBD2|TRBV5-1|TRBJ2-1
TGCGCCAGCAGCTTGGGGCTAGCGGGAGGTCGCAAGGCCAATGAGCAGTTCTTC
CASSLGLAGGRKANEQFF
>.|.|TRBV19|TRBJ1-1
TGTGCCAGTAGTATAGCAGGGGCGCGCACTGAAGCTTTCTTT
CASSIAGARTEAFF
>.|.|TRBV18|TRBJ1-1
TGTGCCAGCTCACCACCCGGGACACCCAAAGCTTTCTTT
CASSPPGTPKAFF
>.|.|TRBV21-1|TRBJ2-1
TGTGCCAGCAGCAAAGGGTCAGTTAATGAGCAGTTCTTC
CASSKGSVNEQFF
>.|.|TRBV27|TRBJ1-4
TGTGCCAGCAGTTCCCGGACGGAGGAGGGACTGTTTTTT
CASSSRTEEGLFF
>once|TRBD2|TRBV5-4|TRBJ2-1
TGTGCCAGCAGCTTGGATTCGGGAGGGGTAAATGAGCAGTTCTTC
CASSLDSGGVNEQFF
>.|.|TRBV10-3|TRBJ1-2
TGTGCCATCAGTGATGCAGGGAACTATGGCTACACCTTC
CAISDAGNYGYTF
>.|.|TRBV27|TRBJ2-7
TGTGCCAGCAGTTTATCCACAGTGTCCCACGAGCAGTACTTC
CASSLSTVSHEQYF
>few|TRBD1|TRBV27|TRBJ1-2
TGTGCCAGCAGTTCATCCGGGACAGGGCGGAGGGGCTACACCTTC
CASSSSGTGRRGYTF
>.|TRBD1|TRBV9|TRBJ1-6
TGTGCCAGCAGCGACCCCGGGACAGGGAATTCACCCCTCCACTTT
CASSDPGTGNSPLHF
>.|.|TRBV6-5|TRBJ2-3
TGTGCCAGCAAGAGGGAACTGGGTACAGATACGCAGTATTTT
CASKRELGTDTQYF
>.|TRBD1|TRBV6-6|TRBJ1-4
TGTGCCAGCAGCCGCGACAGGGATAGTGAAAAACTGTTTTTT
CASSRDRDSEKLFF
>.|.|TRBV11-2|TRBJ2-7
TGTGCCAGCAGCCCCGTTGGAGGTTTTTACGAGCAGTACTTC
CASSPVGGFYEQYF
>.|TRBD2|TRBV7-7|TRBJ2-3
TGTGCTAGCAGCCCGGGGAGCGGGGTCACAGATACGCAGTATTTT
CASSPGSGVTDTQYF
>.|.|TRBV7-9|TRBJ1-1
TGTGCCAGCAGCTTAGAAGAGTGGAACACTGAAGCTTTCTTT
CASSLEEWNTEAFF
>few|.|TRBV10-1|TRBJ2-7
TGCGCCAGCAGTGAGTACGGGAGAAACGACGAGCAGTACTTC
CASSEYGRNDEQYF
>.|.|TRBV5-6|TRBJ1-5
TGTGCCAGCAGCTTGGGTTACAGGGGCAATCAGCCCCAGCATTTT
CASSLGYRGNQPQHF
>.|.|TRBV2|TRBJ2-1
TGTGCCAGCAGTCAGGACTATCAGATATACAATGAGCAGTTCTTC
CASSQDYQIYNEQFF
>once|TRBD2|TRBV24-1|TRBJ2-1
TGTGCCACCAGTGAGAGACTAGCGGGAGGGACCTACAATGAGCAGTTCTTC
CATSERLAGGTYNEQFF
>.|.|TRBV6-5|TRBJ1-6
TGTGCCAGCAGTTTCGGGGGTAGGGATTCACCCCTCCACTTT
CASSFGGRDSPLHF
>.|TRBD1|TRBV6-1|TRBJ1-6
TGTGCCGGATCAGGGGGTAATTCACCCCTCCACTTT
CAGSGGNSPLHF
>.|TRBD2|TRBV19|TRBJ2-5
TGTGCCAGTAGTATTTGGGGTCCAGCGGGAGAAAGGGAGACCCAGTACTTC
CASSIWGPAGERETQYF
>.|TRBD2|TRBV9|TRBJ2-7
TGTGCCAGCAGCGTAAGTCCGGGAGGGATCCCTGGAGAGCAGTACTTC
CASSVSPGGIPGEQYF
>.|.|TRBV7-9|TRBJ1-4
TGTGCCAGCAGTGTCGAGGTGAACGAAAAACTGTTTTTT
CASSVEVNEKLFF
>.|TRBD1|TRBV27|TRBJ2-1
TGTGCCAGCAGTCCCTTACCGGGACAGATAGACAATGAGCAGTTCTTC
CASSPLPGQIDNEQFF
>.|.|TRBV24-1|TRBJ1-1
TGTGCCACCAGTGACATGACAGAGACGGCTTTCTTT
CATSDMTETAFF
>.|.|TRBV7-9|TRBJ1-1
TGTGCCAGCAGCTTAGCAGCAGGGCGGGGGACTGAAGCTTTCTTT
CASSLAAGRGTEAFF
>.|.|TRBV27|TRBJ1-2
TGTGCCAGCAGTTCCTACCGGGACACCTATGGCTACACCTTC
CASSSYRDTYGYTF
>.|TRBD2|TRBV27|TRBJ2-7
TGTGTACCGGGAGGCTCCTACGAGCAGTACTTC
CVPGGSYEQYF
>.|TRBD1|TRBV30|TRBJ1-2
TGTGCCTGGACAGGGGGCGCAGGTGGCTACACCTTC
CAWTGGAGGYTF
>.|.|TRBV28|TRBJ2-6
TGTGCCAGCAGTCCTCGAAGGGGTTTGGCCAACGTCCTGACTTTC
CASSPRRGLANVLTF
>.|TRBD1|TRBV4-3|TRBJ1-1
TGCGCCAGCAGCGCTGACAGGGGGCAGGGCACTGAAGCTTTCTTT
CASSADRGQGTEAFF
>.|.|TRBV4-1|TRBJ1-2
TGCGCCAGCAGCCAAGATGTCACAGGCAGTCGTGGCTACACCTTC
CASSQDVTGSRGYTF
>.|.|TRBV9|TRBJ1-2
TGTGCCAGCAGTAAAGACAGCAACTATGGCTACACCTTC
CASSKDSNYGYTF
>.|.|TRBV5-1|TRBJ2-2
TGCGCCAGCAGCCCCCGGGACACAGGCGGGGAGCTGTTTTTT
CASSPRDTGGELFF
>.|TRBD2|TRBV4-1|TRBJ2-7
TGCGCCAGCAGCCAAGTACTAGCGGAGCCCTACGAGCAGTACTTC
CASSQVLAEPYEQYF
>.|.|TRBV18|TRBJ2-6
TGTGCCAGCTCTCTCTCTGGGGCCAACGTCCTGACTTTC
CASSLSGANVLTF
>.|TRBD1|TRBV6-5|TRBJ1-5
TGTGCCAGCAGGCGGGACAGCTATAGCAATCAGCCCCAGCATTTT
CASRRDSYSNQPQHF
>once|TRBD2|TRBV27|TRBJ2-7
TGTGCCAGCAGTCCACTAGCGGTGTCGTACGAGCAGTACTTC
CASSPLAVSYEQYF
>.|.|TRBV30|TRBJ2-5
TGTGCCTGGGGACGGGAGAGCCAGTACTTC
CAWGRESQYF
>.|TRBD1|TRBV7-9|TRBJ2-1
TGTGCCAGCAGCTCATGGACAGGGGGATCCTACAATGAGCAGTTCTTC
CASSSWTGGSYNEQFF
>.|.|TRBV5-4|TRBJ1-4
TGTGCCAGCAGCAAGACCCAGGGAACTAATGAAAAACTGTTTTTT
CASSKTQGTNEKLFF
>.|TRBD1|TRBV2|TRBJ1-4
TGTGCCAGCAGTTATAACAGGGGGTCTAATGAAAAACTGTTTTTT
CASSYNRGSNEKLFF
>.|.|TRBV6-2/TRBV6-3|TRBJ2-2
TGTGCCAGCAGTTACCGGGACACCGGGGAGCTGTTTTTT
CASSYRDTGELFF
>.|.|TRBV9|TRBJ1-4
TGTGCCAGCAGCGTCGGCAGGTCGATTGAAAAACTGTTTTTT
CASSVGRSIEKLFF
>.|TRBD1|TRBV28|TRBJ2-7
TGTGCCAGCAGCCTAGGACGCTGGACAGGGGTCAACGAGCAGTACTTC
CASSLGRWTGVNEQYF
>.|.|TRBV19|TRBJ2-1
TGTGCCAGTAGTATTTCGGGAGTTACGAGCTCCTACAATGAGCAGTTCTTC
CASSISGVTSSYNEQFF